This is a list of T cell receptor beta chains from one sample in a study of CD8 T cells in ankylosing spondylitis. TCRdb reprocessed the 5' RACE reads with MiXCR, giving one entry per CDR3 protein. The sample has about 340,000 distinct CDR3 sequences, under 15% seen once. Sequencing was carried out using blood, either unsorted or a sorted T cell fraction (not recorded which). The source of these receptors is a male donor with ankylosing spondylitis or in good health (not recorded which). Each CDR3 is given with its conserved first and last residue. Fields, in order: V gene, J gene, clone size, D gene, CDR3 DNA, CDR3 protein. The D gene is left open where the match is weak. The size entry is marked missing in some rows and otherwise reads once, few, many or a size class.

TRBV18	TRBJ2-1	few	.	TGTGCCAGCTCGAAGGATTATGAGCAGTTCTTC	CASSKDYEQFF
TRBV2	TRBJ2-3	few	.	TGTGCCAGCAGCGGGTTGGATACGCAGTATTTT	CASSGLDTQYF
TRBV5-6	TRBJ2-4	.	.	TGTGCCAGCAGCTTGGCCAGAGAAAACATTCAGTACTTC	CASSLARENIQYF
TRBV10-3	TRBJ1-1	.	.	TGTGCCATCAGTGGGCAGAACACTGAAGCTTTCTTT	CAISGQNTEAFF
TRBV5-6	TRBJ2-5	.	.	TGTGCCAGCAGCTTGATGGGGTCAGAGACCCAGTACTTC	CASSLMGSETQYF
TRBV2	TRBJ2-1	.	TRBD2	TGTGCCAGCAGTCGACTAGCGGGGGGGCCCAATGAGCAGTTCTTC	CASSRLAGGPNEQFF
TRBV10-3	TRBJ2-1	.	.	TGTGCCATCCAAGGGGTTCTCTACTACAATGAGCAGTTCTTC	CAIQGVLYYNEQFF
TRBV9	TRBJ2-5	.	TRBD1	TGTGCCAGCTCTATAACAGGGGGCAGTGAGACCCAGTACTTC	CASSITGGSETQYF
TRBV24-1	TRBJ2-3	many	.	TGTGCCACCAGTGAAGCTAGTGGAAGTTATACGCAGTATTTT	CATSEASGSYTQYF
TRBV5-1	TRBJ1-1	.	.	TGCGCCAGCAGCCTCGCCACCAGACGGGGGAACACTGAAGCTTTCTTT	CASSLATRRGNTEAFF
TRBV12-3/TRBV12-4	TRBJ1-3	few	.	TGTGCCAGCAGTTTAGCCAGTACTGGAAACACCATATATTTT	CASSLASTGNTIYF
TRBV5-1	TRBJ1-1	few	.	TGCGCCAGCAGCTTTCAGGGTGGATTAGCTGAAGCTTTCTTT	CASSFQGGLAEAFF
TRBV29-1	TRBJ2-1	few	TRBD2	TGCAGCGTTGAAGGGCTAGCGGGGGCTAGCTCCTACAATGAGCAGTTCTTC	CSVEGLAGASSYNEQFF
TRBV3-1	TRBJ2-3	few	.	TGTGCCAGCAGTCAAAGTAGGTTGGATACGCAGTATTTT	CASSQSRLDTQYF
TRBV29-1	TRBJ2-1	.	.	TGCAGCGTTGATGTCTTCCGACTCTTTTCGGGAGACGACTACAATGAGCAGTTCTTC	CSVDVFRLFSGDDYNEQFF
TRBV29-1	TRBJ1-1	.	.	TGCAGCGTTGAAGTAGCGACAGGCACTGAAGCTTTCTTT	CSVEVATGTEAFF
TRBV3-1	TRBJ2-3	.	.	TGTGCCAGCAGAGCCAAGAGGGGGTTCACAGATACGCAGTATTTT	CASRAKRGFTDTQYF
TRBV5-1	TRBJ1-4	few	TRBD1	TGCGCCAGCAGCTACCGGACAGGGGGTAATAATGAAAAACTGTTTTTT	CASSYRTGGNNEKLFF
TRBV11-2	TRBJ2-5	many	TRBD2	TGTGCCAGCAGCTTGAATAGCGGGAGTTATGAGACCCAGTACTTC	CASSLNSGSYETQYF
TRBV5-1	TRBJ1-1	few	.	TGCGCCAGCAGCCTCTTGGACAAAACCTTTAACACTGAAGCTTTCTTT	CASSLLDKTFNTEAFF
TRBV12-3/TRBV12-4	TRBJ1-4	.	.	TGTGCCAGCAGTTTAGCAGAGAATGAAAAACTGTTTTTT	CASSLAENEKLFF
TRBV10-3	TRBJ2-7	.	.	TGTGCCATCAGGAGGTCTAGCATTCCCTACGAGCAGTACTTC	CAIRRSSIPYEQYF
TRBV6-1	TRBJ1-5	.	.	TGTGCCAGCAGACCGGGACGGTATAGCAATCAGCCCCAGCATTTT	CASRPGRYSNQPQHF
TRBV29-1	TRBJ2-7	few	TRBD1	TGCAGCGGGACCCCCGGGACAGGGGGCTCAGAGCAGTACTTC	CSGTPGTGGSEQYF
TRBV6-1	TRBJ1-1	few	TRBD1	TGTGCCAGCAGACAGGGGATGAACACTGAAGCTTTCTTT	CASRQGMNTEAFF
TRBV10-3	TRBJ1-1	.	.	TGTGCCATCAGGGGGGTAAACACTGAAGCTTTCTTT	CAIRGVNTEAFF
TRBV7-2	TRBJ2-1	.	.	TGTGCCAGCAGCTTACAGTCGGGCTCCCCTGGTGAGCAGTTCTTC	CASSLQSGSPGEQFF
TRBV10-1	TRBJ1-1	few	.	TGCGCCAGCGGAAACACTGAAGCTTTCTTT	CASGNTEAFF
TRBV7-2	TRBJ2-6	many	.	TGTGCCAGCAGCTTAGTGTGGTCGGGGGCCAACGTCCTGACTTTC	CASSLVWSGANVLTF
TRBV21-1	TRBJ1-5	few	.	TGTGCCAGCAGCAAATCGTGTTTTCAGCCCCAGCATTTT	CASSKSCFQPQHF
TRBV20-1	TRBJ2-1	few	TRBD1	TGCAGTGCTAGTAAGGGGGCAAGCTCCTACAATGAGCAGTTCTTC	CSASKGASSYNEQFF
TRBV5-1	TRBJ2-2	few	TRBD1	TGCGCCAGCAGCCGAGGACAGGGAATCGCCGGGGAGCTGTTTTTT	CASSRGQGIAGELFF
TRBV10-3	TRBJ2-1	.	TRBD1	TGTGCCATCAGTACAGGGGGCGGGAATGAGCAGTTCTTC	CAISTGGGNEQFF
TRBV3-1	TRBJ2-3	few	.	TGTGCCAGCAGCCAACCCACAGGATTCACAGATACGCAGTATTTT	CASSQPTGFTDTQYF
TRBV7-9	TRBJ2-1	.	.	TGTGCCAGCATCGACGCGGTCGGGAGATGGTGGAATGAGCAGTTCTTC	CASIDAVGRWWNEQFF
TRBV11-2	TRBJ2-5	many	.	TGTGCCAGCAGTCTCGCTCACTTTGAGACCCAGTACTTC	CASSLAHFETQYF
TRBV3-1	TRBJ1-6	few	.	TGTGCCAGCGCGGGAGCGCCCTATAATTCACCCCTCCACTTT	CASAGAPYNSPLHF
TRBV20-1	TRBJ1-1	many	.	TGCAGTGCTGCGCTAGGGAACACTGAAGCTTTCTTT	CSAALGNTEAFF
TRBV10-3	TRBJ1-6	.	TRBD1	TGTGCCATCAGGGGACAGGGTGATTCACCCCTCCACTTT	CAIRGQGDSPLHF
TRBV12-3/TRBV12-4	TRBJ2-3	.	TRBD1	TGTGCCAGCAGTTCAGGGGGCTTCGGCACAGATACGCAGTATTTT	CASSSGGFGTDTQYF
TRBV29-1	TRBJ1-1	few	.	TGCAGCGCTGACGATACTGAAGCTTTCTTT	CSADDTEAFF
TRBV20-1	TRBJ2-2	.	TRBD2	TGCAGTGCTAGAGATCCGGGGACTAGCGGGGGGCTCACCGGGGAGCTGTTTTTT	CSARDPGTSGGLTGELFF
TRBV5-1	TRBJ2-7	few	.	TGCGCCAGCAGCTTGGCCAGGGGTATGGTGGACGAGCAGTACTTC	CASSLARGMVDEQYF
TRBV20-1	TRBJ2-5	few	.	TGCAGTGCTAGACTCGGTATCCAAGAGACCCAGTACTTC	CSARLGIQETQYF